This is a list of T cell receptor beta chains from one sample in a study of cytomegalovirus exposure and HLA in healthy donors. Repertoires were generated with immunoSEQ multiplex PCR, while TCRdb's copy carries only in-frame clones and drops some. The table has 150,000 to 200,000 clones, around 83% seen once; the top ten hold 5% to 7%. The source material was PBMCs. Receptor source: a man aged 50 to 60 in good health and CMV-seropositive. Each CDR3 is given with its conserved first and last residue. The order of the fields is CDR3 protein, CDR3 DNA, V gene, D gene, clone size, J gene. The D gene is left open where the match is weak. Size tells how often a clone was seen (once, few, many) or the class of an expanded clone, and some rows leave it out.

CDR3 protein: CASKAGEYTGELFF; CDR3 DNA: TGCGCCAGCAAGGCAGGGGAATACACCGGGGAGCTGTTTTTT; V gene: TRBV5-1; D gene: .; clone size: few; J gene: TRBJ2-2
CDR3 protein: CASRVTSGERAQYF; CDR3 DNA: TGTGCCAGTCGCGTGACTAGCGGGGAGCGGGCCCAGTACTTC; V gene: TRBV2; D gene: TRBD2; clone size: .; J gene: TRBJ2-5
CDR3 protein: CASSLAGQGAGGAEAFF; CDR3 DNA: TGTGCCAGCAGCTTGGCGGGACAGGGGGCTGGGGGGGCTGAAGCTTTCTTT; V gene: TRBV7-8; D gene: TRBD1; clone size: .; J gene: TRBJ1-1
CDR3 protein: CASSEARYEQFF; CDR3 DNA: TGTGCCAGCAGTGAAGCGAGGTATGAGCAGTTCTTC; V gene: TRBV6-1; D gene: .; clone size: few; J gene: TRBJ2-1
CDR3 protein: CASSFWGGGASETQYF; CDR3 DNA: TGTGCCAGCAGCTTCTGGGGCGGGGGGGCCTCTGAGACCCAGTACTTC; V gene: TRBV5-6; D gene: TRBD2; clone size: .; J gene: TRBJ2-5
CDR3 protein: CASRDRSNTEAFF; CDR3 DNA: TGTGCCAGCAGGGACAGGTCGAACACTGAAGCTTTCTTT; V gene: TRBV2; D gene: TRBD1; clone size: few; J gene: TRBJ1-1
CDR3 protein: CASSLWTGEYEQYF; CDR3 DNA: TGTGCCAGCAGCCTTTGGACAGGGGAATACGAGCAGTACTTC; V gene: TRBV6-5; D gene: TRBD1; clone size: .; J gene: TRBJ2-7
CDR3 protein: CASSLQMNTEAFF; CDR3 DNA: TGTGCCAGCAGCTTGCAGATGAACACTGAAGCTTTCTTT; V gene: TRBV7-3; D gene: .; clone size: .; J gene: TRBJ1-1
CDR3 protein: CSAMGQRSFRGNTEAFF; CDR3 DNA: TGCAGCGCTATGGGACAGCGTAGTTTCCGGGGAAACACTGAAGCTTTCTTT; V gene: TRBV29-1; D gene: TRBD1; clone size: .; J gene: TRBJ1-1
CDR3 protein: CASSIKDTFRETQYF; CDR3 DNA: TGTGCCAGTAGTATAAAGGACACTTTCAGGGAGACCCAGTACTTC; V gene: TRBV19; D gene: .; clone size: .; J gene: TRBJ2-5
CDR3 protein: CASSQLAGGGNQPQHF; CDR3 DNA: TGCGCCAGCAGCCAACTGGCAGGGGGAGGCAATCAGCCCCAGCATTTT; V gene: TRBV4-1; D gene: TRBD1; clone size: .; J gene: TRBJ1-5
CDR3 protein: CASSGGDRALSYNEQFF; CDR3 DNA: TGTGCCAGCAGCGGCGGGGACAGGGCCCTCTCCTACAATGAGCAGTTCTTC; V gene: TRBV7-3; D gene: TRBD1; clone size: .; J gene: TRBJ2-1
CDR3 protein: CASSPTELINREQYF; CDR3 DNA: TGCGCCAGCAGCCCAACCGAACTAATAAATCGGGAGCAGTACTTC; V gene: TRBV4-1; D gene: .; clone size: .; J gene: TRBJ2-7
CDR3 protein: CASSLEQGRNTEAFF; CDR3 DNA: TGTGCCAGCAGCTTAGAACAGGGTAGGAACACTGAAGCTTTCTTT; V gene: TRBV7-2; D gene: .; clone size: once; J gene: TRBJ1-1